The sequence of this TCR beta chain was determined in a study of T cells in Graves' hyperthyroidism and ophthalmopathy. Overall study results and limits: Ophthalmopathy, which appeared later, was predicted by the model a median about 6.8 months before onset. Stable hyperthyroidism was told apart from ophthalmopathy by a model built on 13 V-J features.

The TCR beta CDR3 regions underwent amplification using RNA transcripts as the source. Primed by the HTBI set, a first-round RT-PCR was run on the TCR CDR3. TCRdb analysed the multiplex PCR reads with MiXCR anew, one entry per CDR3 protein. This table holds 610,000 or so distinct CDR3 sequences, approximately 44% found once. Researchers barred patients who had uncontrolled infection, other autoimmune disease, pregnancy or lactation. The length of the CDR3 is 14 residues. Trimming stripped 8 bases from V and 3 bases from J, with 17 bases between. This clonotype has just a few counts. What it binds is not known.

The rearrangement links TRBV12-3 or TRBV12-4 to TRBJ2-7, with D uncertain. The clonotype originates from a woman under 30 with Graves' hyperthyroidism. The sequenced material came from peripheral blood or thyroid tissue (not recorded which). The CDR3 DNA is TGTGCCAGCTCCCAAAGGGTTTCCATCTACGAGCAGTACTTC. Protein: CASSQRVSIYEQYF.